Below, 9 T cell receptor beta chains from the same sample are listed, as sequenced in a study of T-cell reconstitution after alpha-beta-depleted transplantation in children. Preparation of the TCRbeta library involved a method that used unique molecular identifiers. TCRdb itself ran the PCR reads through MiXCR, one entry per CDR3 protein. Of around 490,000 distinct CDR3 sequences in the sample, 10% to 12% were seen once. The sample consisted of PBMCs, mostly from graft donor cells, taken 180 days after TCRalphabeta/CD19-depleted stem cell transplant. Receptors were obtained from a female patient aged 2-9 years who had a stem cell transplant for aplastic anemia, so the T cells may come from the graft donor.

The genes are TRBV19 and TRBJ2-7, with D perhaps TRBD1 (5 bases). CDR1 is LNHDA and CDR2 is SQIVND in the germline V gene (reference sequence). V was clipped by 1 base and J by 5 bases, with 15 bases between them. This CDR3 is 15 amino acids long. This CDR3 reads CASSIVEGDGNEQYV. CDR3 nucleotide sequence: TGTGCCAGTAGTATAGTCGAAGGGGATGGCAACGAGCAGTACGTC.

This clonotype has only a few counts. This chain uses TRBV28 with TRBJ1-3, with TRBD1 as a possible D gene (5 bases). Trimming took off 6 bases at V and 2 bases at J, with 17 bases between the two ends. The germline CDR1 and CDR2 sequences are MDHEN and SYDVKM. This CDR3 comprises 16 residues. The CDR3 sequence: CASRPPPGITGNTIYF. CDR3 sequence (DNA): TGTGCCAGCAGGCCACCTCCAGGGATAACTGGAAACACCATATATTTT.

Notes on this clonotype: Its ends do not fully match the called genes, so a read error is possible. The chain has TRBV9 and TRBJ2-2; 8 bases are shared with TRBD1. The CDR3 consists of 17 residues. The germline gives CDR1 SGDLS, CDR2 YYNGEE. This CDR3 reads CASSGTRTGTNTGQLFF. The CDR3 DNA is TGTGCCAGCAGCGGCACTAGGACAGGGACGAACACCGGGCAGCTGTTTTTT. Based on the CDR3 plus reference TRBV9 and TRBJ2-2, the full variable domain is DSGVTQTPKHLITATGQRVTLRCSPRSGDLSVYWYQQSLDQGLQFLIQYYNGEERAKGNILERFSAQQFPDLHSELNLSSLELGDSALYFCASSGTRTGTNTGQLFFGEGSRLTVL.

V gene TRBV7-2 combines with J gene TRBJ2-3; weak D call: TRBD1 (5 bases). The CDR3 sequence is 14 residues long. Trimming cost V 2 bases and J 2 bases, with 8 bases left between them. CDR1 SGHTA and CDR2 FQGNSA come from the germline V gene. CDR3 amino acids: CASSLWGITDTQYF. CDR3 in DNA: TGTGCCAGCAGCTTATGGGGCATCACAGATACGCAGTATTTT.

This clonotype was detected only a few times. The chain couples TRBV7-2 to TRBJ2-4; 9 bases map to TRBD2. Germline V lookup: CDR1 SGHTA, CDR2 FQGNSA. CDR3 length equals 17 residues. Trimming cost V 1 base and J 2 bases; bases outside gene matches: 6. For the CDR3, the DNA is TGTGCCAGCAGCTTAGGGGGTAGCGGGAGTCCCAAAAACATTCAGTACTTC. This encodes CASSLGGSGSPKNIQYF.

This clonotype was detected a few times. This sequence joins TRBV3-1 and TRBJ2-6; tentative D call: TRBD1 (5 bases). CDR1 LGHDT and CDR2 YNNKEL come from the germline V gene (reference sequence). This CDR3 comprises 15 residues. Trimming removed 2 bases from V and 0 bases from J, with 5 bases in between. The CDR3 is CASSQTGSGANVLTF. The CDR3 DNA reads as TGTGCCAGCAGCCAAACAGGCTCTGGGGCCAACGTCCTGACTTTC.

The V gene is TRBV20-1, the J gene TRBJ1-1; no clear D gene. Trimming removed 6 bases from V and 0 bases from J, with 17 bases in between. This CDR3 comprises 15 residues. The germline V gene has CDR1 DFQATT and CDR2 SNEGSKA (reference sequence). Here the CDR3 reads CSAVRTSTLNTEAFF. The CDR3 nucleotides are TGCAGTGCCGTTCGGACCTCGACCTTGAACACTGAAGCTTTCTTT.

V gene TRBV15 combines with J gene TRBJ1-1; D gene unclear. The CDR3 has 18 amino acids. V gave up 0 bases and J gave up 0 bases, with 17 bases separating them. CDR1 and CDR2 from the germline V gene are LNHNV and YYDKDF (reference sequence). CDR3 loop: CATSRDVEVPVVNTEAFF. In DNA, the CDR3 is TGTGCCACCAGCAGAGATGTAGAGGTCCCGGTGGTGAACACTGAAGCTTTCTTT.

The chain uses TRBV7-8 and TRBJ1-3; D is unclear. Germline V gene lookup returns CDR1 SGHVS and CDR2 FQNEAQ. This CDR3 contains 20 residues. V lost 0 bases and J 0 bases, leaving 21 bases between the germline ends. This chain's CDR3 is CASSLARGSSGGRSGNTIYF. As DNA, the CDR3 is TGTGCCAGCAGCTTAGCTCGGGGTTCCAGTGGTGGCCGCTCTGGAAACACCATATATTTT.